One T cell receptor (beta chain) is described in this entry. Its cognate antigen is unknown. This entry belongs to a study of blood T cells in healthy people across ages. CDR1 SGHRS and CDR2 YFSETQ come from the germline V gene. The V end lost 0 bases, the J end lost 2 bases, and 6 bases lay between the germline ends. CDR3 length: 15 amino acids. Regarding the study as a whole: Significant beta diversity loss was already apparent by age around 36, declining roughly linearly.

Next came a second PCR, run for about 7 to 12 cycles, which used a sample-barcoded 5' primer along with a J-beta primer mix. TCRdb independently ran MiXCR on the 5' RACE reads; one entry per CDR3 protein. Altogether 600,000 or so distinct CDR3 sequences are present, less than 60% being singletons, with the ten largest covering around 25%. This receptor was taken from a man older than 75 in good health. This chain joins TRBV5-1 and TRBJ1-6; D is unresolved. Sequencing input: blood. Here the CDR3 DNA reads TGCGCCAGCAGCTTGGACGGAGCCTATAATTCACCCCTCCACTTT. Protein product: CASSLDGAYNSPLHF.